The clone carrying this T cell receptor beta chain is a singleton in its sample. Its antigen is not known. These data are taken from a study of OX40 agonist ivuxolimab in advanced cancers. Overall study findings and caveats: No antigen was identified for the clonally expanded peripheral T cells. In CD8+ T cells, expanded clones were on average more numerous than in CD4+.

Clones were sequenced by immunoSEQ multiplex PCR, and TCRdb holds only the in-frame ones, with some missing. The sample shows 84,000 or so clones, about 88% of them seen only once. The germline V and J ends were trimmed by 5 bases and 4 bases, with 18 bases remaining between them. CDR1 is MNHEY and CDR2 is SMNVEV in the germline V gene (reference sequence). The CDR3 has 17 residues. The genes are TRBV27 and TRBJ2-6; D may correspond to TRBD1 or TRBD2 (6 bases each). The sequencing used CD4+ or CD8+ T cells sorted from blood, collected in a trial of the OX40 agonist ivuxolimab. This sequence was found in an adult with an advanced solid tumor such as melanoma, head and neck, liver or kidney cancer. The CDR3 DNA follows: TGTGCCAGCAGTGCCCGCATTACAGGGAGGGGGGCCAACGTCCTGACTTTC. It translates to CASSARITGRGANVLTF.